This TCR beta chain was recovered during a study of shared clonotypes between healthy human individuals. Overall study results and limits: Unshared clonotypes carried lower generation probabilities than those common to all four donors. Larger richness was generally estimated for naive than memory subsets.

For this clone: Its cognate antigen is unknown.

Naive CD8 cells were CD45RO-negative, positively selected for CCR7, excluding terminally differentiated effector memory CD45RA+ cells. Sorted-subset replicate PCR reactions were performed with around 200 ng DNA, corresponding to some 32,000 T cell genomes. Original methodology: There were no quality scores in the junction-only immunoSEQ sequences, so filtering differed. This table comes from immunoSEQ multiplex PCR, and its TCRdb copy is limited to in-frame clones, with some not included. The V and J calls and clone size were taken over from that table, and D and trimming were inferred from the DNA. The table includes about 650,000 clones, nearly 97% detected once. Trimming at V came to 1 base and at J to 6 bases, leaving 6 bases not matched to a gene. Germline CDR1 and CDR2: SGHRS and YFSETQ. This CDR3 is 16 amino acids long.

The chain uses TRBV5-1 and TRBJ2-3; 12 bases align to TRBD1. This clonotype was obtained from a young woman in good health. What was sequenced was naive CD8+ T cells sorted from blood. The CDR3 nucleotides read TGCGCCAGCAGCTTGATGGGACAGGGGGCACTGGATACGCAGTATTTT. Amino acid sequence: CASSLMGQGALDTQYF.